These 25 T cell receptor beta chains came from one sample sequenced in a study of cytomegalovirus exposure and HLA in healthy donors. In the PCR, 60 Vbeta and 13 Jbeta primers were used. The data were produced by immunoSEQ multiplex PCR, yet TCRdb's version contains in-frame clones alone and is incomplete. The top ten hold about 14% of the sample, which has tens of thousands of clones, 75% to 85% seen once. The sample taken for sequencing was PBMCs. The source of these receptors is a woman in her 40s in good health and CMV-seropositive.

In regard to this clone: At the DNA level, this CDR3 is encoded by other sequences in the same sample as well. The genes are TRBV29-1 and TRBJ2-7, with TRBD2 identical over 7 bases. This CDR3 spans 13 amino acids. From germline, CDR1 is SQVTM and CDR2 ANQGSEA. V lost 6 bases, J lost 2 bases, and 7 bases stayed unmatched. The chain's CDR3 is CSVGGRQTYEQYF. CDR3 coding DNA: TGCAGCGTGGGAGGGAGGCAAACCTACGAGCAGTACTTC.

The chain is built from TRBV14 and TRBJ2-7; D not resolved. Germline V gives CDR1 SGHDN, CDR2 FVKESK. This CDR3 has 12 amino acids. Deletions cut 3 bases from V and 4 bases from J, with 7 bases between. The chain's CDR3 is CASSHTRYEQYF. CDR3 DNA: TGTGCCAGCAGCCATACGAGGTACGAGCAGTACTTC.

The rearrangement uses TRBV6-5 and TRBJ2-5, with TRBD2 identical over 11 bases. Germline lookup yields CDR1 MNHEY and CDR2 SVGAGI. J lost 2 bases, V lost 2 bases, and 1 base had no gene match. The CDR3 contains 15 residues. This CDR3 is CASSYRTSGQETQYF. The CDR3 DNA reads as TGTGCCAGCAGTTACCGGACTAGCGGGCAAGAGACCCAGTACTTC.

This clone was seen only once. The rearrangement uses TRBV5-1 and TRBJ1-2; weak D call: TRBD1 (5 bases). V lost 2 bases to trimming and J lost 1 base, with 12 bases between them. This CDR3 spans 15 amino acids. Germline V gene lookup returns CDR1 SGHRS and CDR2 YFSETQ. CDR3 residues: CASSLGQGFNYGYTF. As DNA, the CDR3 is TGCGCCAGCAGCTTAGGCCAGGGCTTTAACTATGGCTACACCTTC.

This clone was found once. This sequence joins TRBV27 and TRBJ2-5; TRBD1 matches 10 bases. This CDR3 comprises 15 residues. Trimming at V came to 5 bases and at J to 0 bases, leaving 3 bases not matched to a gene. Germline V gives CDR1 MNHEY, CDR2 SMNVEV (reference sequence). CDR3 residues: CASSPGQGDQETQYF. The CDR3 nucleotides read TGTGCCAGCAGTCCTGGACAGGGGGACCAAGAGACCCAGTACTTC.

The V gene is TRBV5-1, the J gene TRBJ1-1, with no clear D. The CDR3 covers 14 residues. Germline loops: CDR1 SGHRS, CDR2 YFSETQ. V was clipped by 4 bases and J by 1 base, with 11 bases between them. CDR3 sequence reads: CASSPGLKNTEAFF. The CDR3 nucleotides are TGCGCCAGCAGCCCCGGACTGAAGAACACTGAAGCTTTCTTT. Full variable domain (missing parts from reference TRBV5-1 and TRBJ1-1): KAGVTQTPRYLIKTRGQQVTLSCSPISGHRSVSWYQQTPGQGLQFLFEYFSETQRNKGNFPGRFSGRQFSNSRSEMNVSTLELGDSALYLCASSPGLKNTEAFFGQGTRLTVV.

V and J are TRBV9 and TRBJ1-4; perhaps TRBD1 as D (5 bases). Deletions cut 1 base from V and 1 base from J, with 11 bases between. CDR3 size: 16 residues. Germline V CDR1 and CDR2: SGDLS, YYNGEE. For the CDR3, the DNA is TGTGCCAGCAGCGTATCCACAGGCGGAACTAATGAAAAACTGTTTTTT. Its protein is CASSVSTGGTNEKLFF.

V and J are TRBV19 and TRBJ1-1, with a possible D match to TRBD1 (5 bases). The CDR3 has 14 amino acids. V dropped 10 bases and J dropped 1 base, with 16 bases sitting between them. Germline V gene sequence: CDR1 LNHDA, CDR2 SQIVND (reference sequence). The CDR3 DNA sequence: TGTGCCACCGAATTGAGGGGAGGGAACACTGAAGCTTTCTTT. Translation gives CATELRGGNTEAFF.

The rearrangement joins TRBV6-5 to TRBJ2-5, with 7 nucleotides matching TRBD2. Germline V gives CDR1 MNHEY, CDR2 SVGAGI. V shed 4 bases and J 1 base; nucleotides not matched to a gene: 6. This CDR3 has 15 residues. The CDR3: CASSSLGGGQETQYF. As DNA, the CDR3 is TGTGCCAGCAGTTCCCTTGGCGGGGGCCAAGAGACCCAGTACTTC.

In this sample, this clone turned up a few times. CDR3 coding DNA: TGTGCCTGGAGTCGGCTGACTAAATACCAAGAGACCCAGTACTTC. It codes for CAWSRLTKYQETQYF. This chain links TRBV30 with TRBJ2-5, with D maybe TRBD2 (5 bases). Trimming removed 2 bases from V and 0 bases from J, with 13 bases in between. The V gene's germline CDR1 is GTSNPN and CDR2 SVGIG (reference sequence). The CDR3 spans 15 residues.

The CDR3 DNA reads TGTGCCAGTAGTGGGGCCAGGAAGTTATCGACTAATGAAAAACTGTTTTTT. This gives the protein CASSGARKLSTNEKLFF. The chain recombines TRBV19 with TRBJ1-4, with TRBD1 as a possible D gene (5 bases). Germline V gene lookup returns CDR1 LNHDA and CDR2 SQIVND (reference sequence). This CDR3 contains 17 residues. Deletions cut 5 bases from V and 2 bases from J, with 18 bases between.

V usage is TRBV6-1 and J usage is TRBJ1-2; 8 nucleotides agree with TRBD1. The CDR3 spans 14 residues. The V segment lost 3 bases and the J segment 3 bases; nucleotides outside the gene matches: 3. Germline CDR1 and CDR2: MNHNS and SASEGT. CDR3: CASSDLQGDYGYTF. For the CDR3, the DNA is TGTGCCAGCAGTGACTTACAGGGGGACTATGGCTACACCTTC.

This chain links TRBV5-8 with TRBJ1-2; the match to TRBD1 covers 7 bases. The CDR3 runs 15 residues. The V and J ends lost 2 bases and 0 bases, in that order; junction bases with no gene match: 4. The germline gives CDR1 SGHTS, CDR2 YDEGEE. The CDR3 nucleotides read TGTGCCAGCAGCTTCACAGGGGCGGCTAACTATGGCTACACCTTC. This gives the protein CASSFTGAANYGYTF. The variable domain in full, with the rest retrieved from reference TRBV5-8 and TRBJ1-2, is EAGVTQSPTHLIKTRGQQATLRCSPISGHTSVYWYQQALGLGLQFLLWYDEGEERNRGNFPPRFSGRQFPNYSSELNVNALELEDSALYLCASSFTGAANYGYTFGSGTRLTVV.

The rearrangement uses TRBV9 and TRBJ2-3, with D perhaps matching TRBD2 (6 bases). Germline CDR1 is SGDLS and CDR2 is YYNGEE. The CDR3 is 16 amino acids. V lost 0 bases and J lost 1, with 12 bases in between. The CDR3 sequence is CASSVEAGSGTDTQYF. CDR3 DNA sequence: TGTGCCAGCAGCGTAGAAGCGGGTAGCGGCACAGATACGCAGTATTTT.

The V and J genes are TRBV6-5 and TRBJ1-2; 7 nucleotides line up with TRBD1. The CDR3 runs 14 residues. Trimming at V came to 2 bases and at J to 4 bases, leaving 4 bases not matched to a gene. The germline gives CDR1 MNHEY, CDR2 SVGAGI. The CDR3 bases are TGTGCCAGCAGTTACGCAACAGGGGTCTATGGCTACACCTTC. Encoded protein: CASSYATGVYGYTF.

The gene calls are TRBV19 and TRBJ1-6; 9 bases agree with TRBD1. Germline CDR1 reads LNHDA; CDR2 reads SQIVND (reference sequence). V trimming: 7 bases; J trimming: 9 bases; junction bases outside the gene matches: 7. The CDR3 runs 14 residues. The CDR3 sequence is CASNPGQGSSPLHF. CDR3 DNA sequence: TGTGCCAGTAATCCCGGACAGGGGAGTTCACCCCTCCACTTT.

J is TRBJ2-7 and V is TRBV7-9; TRBD2 might be the D (6 bases). Trimming shortened V by 5 bases and J by 3 bases, and 17 bases separated the two germline ends. Germline V gives CDR1 SEHNR, CDR2 FQNEAQ (reference sequence). The CDR3 loop spans 15 amino acids. The CDR3 protein is CASSLLFRGSYEQYF. The CDR3, as DNA: TGTGCCAGCAGCCTCCTTTTTCGGGGGAGCTACGAGCAGTACTTC.

V and J are TRBV30 and TRBJ2-5, with D unresolved. Germline V gene sequence: CDR1 GTSNPN, CDR2 SVGIG (reference sequence). The CDR3 spans 14 residues. Trimming took 0 bases from V and 6 from J, leaving 14 bases between them. The DNA for the CDR3 is TGTGCCTGGAGTGTACTAAGTCAGAGAAAGACCCAGTACTTC. Protein product: CAWSVLSQRKTQYF.

CDR3 in DNA: TGTGCCAGCAGCGCACCCGGATATCGCGGGGTAGTGACAGATACGCAGTATTTT. Encoded protein: CASSAPGYRGVVTDTQYF. V gene TRBV9 combines with J gene TRBJ2-3, with D maybe TRBD2 (6 bases). This CDR3 is built from 18 residues. Germline CDR1 is SGDLS and CDR2 is YYNGEE. Trimming left V 3 bases short and J 3 bases short, with 23 bases between.

The chain joins TRBV4-3 to TRBJ2-5; 9 bases are a match to TRBD2. J gave up 1 base and V 3 bases, and 3 bases lay outside the gene matches. Germline lookup yields CDR1 LGHNA and CDR2 YSLEER. This CDR3 is 15 amino acids long. The CDR3 loop is CASSHILAGQETQYF. CDR3 DNA sequence: TGCGCCAGCAGCCATATACTAGCGGGCCAAGAGACCCAGTACTTC.

This clone was observed a handful of times. V gene TRBV7-2 combines with J gene TRBJ1-1; no clear D gene. The V gene's germline CDR1 is SGHTA and CDR2 FQGNSA. Trimming left V 4 bases short and J 5 bases short, with 11 bases between. The CDR3 is made up of 13 amino acids. The DNA of the CDR3 is TGTGCCAGCAGCTCCGGCGGGCGGACTGAAGCTTTCTTT. It translates to CASSSGGRTEAFF. The whole variable domain, remainder taken from reference TRBV7-2 and TRBJ1-1, is GAGVSQSPSNKVTEKGKDVELRCDPISGHTALYWYRQSLGQGLEFLIYFQGNSAPDKSGLPSDRFSAERTGGSVSTLTIQRTQQEDSAVYLCASSSGGRTEAFFGQGTRLTVV.

CDR3 region: CASSLAIQGSGANVLTF. The CDR3 DNA reads as TGCGCCAGCAGCTTGGCAATACAGGGGTCTGGGGCCAACGTCCTGACTTTC. The V and J genes are TRBV5-1 and TRBJ2-6, with 7 bases matching TRBD1. The CDR3 has 17 residues. Germline V gene lookup returns CDR1 SGHRS and CDR2 YFSETQ. V was clipped by 0 bases and J by 1 base; unmatched bases: 4.

The rearrangement joins TRBV7-3 to TRBJ2-1; tentative D call: TRBD1 (6 bases). Trimming pared 1 base from V and 4 bases from J, leaving 11 bases between. The germline V gene encodes CDR1 SGHTA and CDR2 FQGTGA. This CDR3 has 15 residues. CDR3 nucleotides: TGTGCCAGCAGCTTAAATGGGGGCTGGTACAATGAGCAGTTCTTC. It specifies CASSLNGGWYNEQFF.

This clone was found a few times. The chain combines TRBV5-1 with TRBJ2-7; TRBD1 is a possible D gene (6 bases). Germline assignment: CDR1 SGHRS and CDR2 YFSETQ. The CDR3 runs to 13 residues. The germline V and J ends were trimmed by 3 bases and 2 bases, with 9 bases remaining between them. DNA for the CDR3: TGCGCCAGCAGCTCCCGGGACACCTACGAGCAGTACTTC. Translated: CASSSRDTYEQYF.

This clone was picked up a small number of times. This sequence joins TRBV28 and TRBJ2-7, with 9 nucleotides matching TRBD1. V shed 7 bases, J shed 4 bases, and the junction held 11 bases outside the gene matches. The length of the CDR3 is 15 residues. Per germline, CDR1 MDHEN and CDR2 SYDVKM. The CDR3 DNA sequence: TGTGCCAGCACCATAGGACAGGGGAGTTCGTACGAGCAGTACTTC. Residues: CASTIGQGSSYEQYF.